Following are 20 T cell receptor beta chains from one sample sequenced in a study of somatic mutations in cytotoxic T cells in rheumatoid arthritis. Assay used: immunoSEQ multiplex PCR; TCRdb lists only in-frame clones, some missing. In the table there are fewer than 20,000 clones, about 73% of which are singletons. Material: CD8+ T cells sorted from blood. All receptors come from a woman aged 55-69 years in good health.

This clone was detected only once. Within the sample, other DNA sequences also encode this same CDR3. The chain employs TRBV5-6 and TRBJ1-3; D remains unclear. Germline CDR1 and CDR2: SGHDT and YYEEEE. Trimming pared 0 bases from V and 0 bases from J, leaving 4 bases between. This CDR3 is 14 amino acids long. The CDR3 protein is CASSLGNSGNTIYF. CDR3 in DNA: TGTGCCAGCAGCTTGGGAAACTCTGGAAACACCATATATTTT.

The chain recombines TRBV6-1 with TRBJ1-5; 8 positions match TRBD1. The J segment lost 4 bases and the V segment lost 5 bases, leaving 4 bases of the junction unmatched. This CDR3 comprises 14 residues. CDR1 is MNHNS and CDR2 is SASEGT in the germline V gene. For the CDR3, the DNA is TGTGCCAGCAGTAGCACAGGGGGTAATCAGCCCCAGCATTTT. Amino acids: CASSSTGGNQPQHF.

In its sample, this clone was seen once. The CDR3 DNA reads TGTGCCAGCAGTTCCGGCACTGAAGCTTTCTTT. Its protein product is CASSSGTEAFF. V is TRBV6-5 and J is TRBJ1-1, with no clear D. V lost 4 bases, J lost 4 bases, and 4 bases lay in between. This CDR3 is built from 11 residues. Germline V gene data show CDR1 as MNHEY and CDR2 as SVGAGI.

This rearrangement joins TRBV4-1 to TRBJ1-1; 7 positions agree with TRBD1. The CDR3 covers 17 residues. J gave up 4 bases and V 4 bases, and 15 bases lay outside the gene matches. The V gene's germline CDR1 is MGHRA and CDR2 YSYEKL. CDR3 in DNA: TGCGCCAGCAGCCTCCGCGAACTAAGACAGGGACCCACTGAAGCTTTCTTT. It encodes CASSLRELRQGPTEAFF.

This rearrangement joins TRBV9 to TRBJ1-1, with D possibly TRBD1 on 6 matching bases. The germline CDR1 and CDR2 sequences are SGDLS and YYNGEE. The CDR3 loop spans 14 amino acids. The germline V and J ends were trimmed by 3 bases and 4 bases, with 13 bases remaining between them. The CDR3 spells CASSEGGSGTEAFF. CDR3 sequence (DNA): TGTGCCAGCAGCGAGGGGGGTTCGGGCACTGAAGCTTTCTTT.

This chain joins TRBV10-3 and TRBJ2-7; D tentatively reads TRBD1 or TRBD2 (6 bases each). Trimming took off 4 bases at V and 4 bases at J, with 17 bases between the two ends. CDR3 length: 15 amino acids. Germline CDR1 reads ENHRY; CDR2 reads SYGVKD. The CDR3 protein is CAISVTRGTRYEQYF. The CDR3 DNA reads TGTGCCATCAGTGTTACAAGGGGGACTCGTTACGAGCAGTACTTC.

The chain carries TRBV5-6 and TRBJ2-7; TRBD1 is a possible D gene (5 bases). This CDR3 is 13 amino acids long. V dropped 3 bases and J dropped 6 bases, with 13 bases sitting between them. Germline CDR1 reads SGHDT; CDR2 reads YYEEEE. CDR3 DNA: TGTGCCAGCAGCTGGACCCTAAGGGGCGAGCAGTACTTC. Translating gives CASSWTLRGEQYF.

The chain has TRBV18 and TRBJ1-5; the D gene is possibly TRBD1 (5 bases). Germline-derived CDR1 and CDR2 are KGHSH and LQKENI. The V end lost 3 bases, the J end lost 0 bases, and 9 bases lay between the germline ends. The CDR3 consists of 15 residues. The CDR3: CASSPEGTSNQPQHF. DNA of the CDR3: TGTGCCAGCTCACCCGAGGGGACTAGCAATCAGCCCCAGCATTTT.

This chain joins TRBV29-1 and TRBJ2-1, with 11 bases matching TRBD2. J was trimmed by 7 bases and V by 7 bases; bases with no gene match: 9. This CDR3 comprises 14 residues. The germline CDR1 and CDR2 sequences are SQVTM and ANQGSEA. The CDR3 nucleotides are TGCAGCGGGGGGAGACTAGCGGGAACAAATGAGCAGTTCTTC. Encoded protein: CSGGRLAGTNEQFF.

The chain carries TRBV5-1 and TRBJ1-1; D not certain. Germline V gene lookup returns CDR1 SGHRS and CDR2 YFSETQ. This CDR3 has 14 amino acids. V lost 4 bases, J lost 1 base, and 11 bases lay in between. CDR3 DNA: TGCGCCAGCAGCCCGTATGGGCAGAACACTGAAGCTTTCTTT. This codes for CASSPYGQNTEAFF.

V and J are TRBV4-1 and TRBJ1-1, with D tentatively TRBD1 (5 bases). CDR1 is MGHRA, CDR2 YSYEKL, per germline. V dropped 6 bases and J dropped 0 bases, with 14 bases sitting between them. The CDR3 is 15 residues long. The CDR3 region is CASRQMGGLNTEAFF. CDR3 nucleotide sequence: TGCGCCAGCAGACAAATGGGGGGTTTGAACACTGAAGCTTTCTTT.

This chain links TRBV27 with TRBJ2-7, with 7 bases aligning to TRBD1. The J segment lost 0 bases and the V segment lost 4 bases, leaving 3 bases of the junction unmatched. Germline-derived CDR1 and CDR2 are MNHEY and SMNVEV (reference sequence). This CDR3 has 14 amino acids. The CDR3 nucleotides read TGTGCCAGCAGTTCCCAGGGGGTCTCCTACGAGCAGTACTTC. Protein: CASSSQGVSYEQYF.

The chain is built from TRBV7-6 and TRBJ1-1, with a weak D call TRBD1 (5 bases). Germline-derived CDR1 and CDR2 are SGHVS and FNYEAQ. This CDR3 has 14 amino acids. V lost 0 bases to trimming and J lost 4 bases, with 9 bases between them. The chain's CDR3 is CASSLAGGGTEAFF. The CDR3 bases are TGTGCCAGCAGCTTAGCGGGGGGAGGCACTGAAGCTTTCTTT.

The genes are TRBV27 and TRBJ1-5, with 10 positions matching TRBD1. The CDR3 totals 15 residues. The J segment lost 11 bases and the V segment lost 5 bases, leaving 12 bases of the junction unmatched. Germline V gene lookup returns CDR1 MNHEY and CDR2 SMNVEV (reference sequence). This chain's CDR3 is CASSPRRTGGTAQHF. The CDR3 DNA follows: TGTGCCAGCAGTCCACGACGGACAGGGGGAACGGCCCAGCATTTT.

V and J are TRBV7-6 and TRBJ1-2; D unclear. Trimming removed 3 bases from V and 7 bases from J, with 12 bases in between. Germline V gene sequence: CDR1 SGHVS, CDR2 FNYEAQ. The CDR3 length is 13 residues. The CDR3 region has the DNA TGTGCCAGCAGCTTGTTGGGTGCCCCTGGCTACACCTTC. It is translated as CASSLLGAPGYTF.

The CDR3 coding sequence is TGTGCCAGCAGTTTTGGCGCGACCAGCTACGAGCAGTACTTC. It is translated as CASSFGATSYEQYF. The chain joins TRBV27 to TRBJ2-7; D not resolved. Germline CDR1 MNHEY, CDR2 SMNVEV (reference sequence). This CDR3 has 14 amino acids. V was clipped by 3 bases and J by 3 bases, with 12 bases between them.

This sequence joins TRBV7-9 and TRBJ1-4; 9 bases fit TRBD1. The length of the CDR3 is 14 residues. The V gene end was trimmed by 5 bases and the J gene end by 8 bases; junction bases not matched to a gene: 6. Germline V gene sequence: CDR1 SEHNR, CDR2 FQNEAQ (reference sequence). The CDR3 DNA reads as TGTGCCAGCAGCCCCCACAGGGGGCGAGAAAAACTGTTTTTT. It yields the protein CASSPHRGREKLFF.

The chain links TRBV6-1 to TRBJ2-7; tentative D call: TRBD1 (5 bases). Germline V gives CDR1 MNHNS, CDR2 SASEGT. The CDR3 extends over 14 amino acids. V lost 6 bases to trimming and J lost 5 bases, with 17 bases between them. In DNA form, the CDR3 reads TGTGCCAGCAGCGTTTCGACAGAGCACCACGAGCAGTACTTC. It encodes CASSVSTEHHEQYF.

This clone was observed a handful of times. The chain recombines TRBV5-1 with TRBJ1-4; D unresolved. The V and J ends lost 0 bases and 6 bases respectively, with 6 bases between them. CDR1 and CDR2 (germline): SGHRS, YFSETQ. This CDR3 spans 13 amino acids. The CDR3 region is CASSLVLHEKLFF. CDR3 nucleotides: TGCGCCAGCAGCTTGGTTCTCCATGAAAAACTGTTTTTT. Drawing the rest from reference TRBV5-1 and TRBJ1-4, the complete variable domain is KAGVTQTPRYLIKTRGQQVTLSCSPISGHRSVSWYQQTPGQGLQFLFEYFSETQRNKGNFPGRFSGRQFSNSRSEMNVSTLELGDSALYLCASSLVLHEKLFFGSGTQLSVL.

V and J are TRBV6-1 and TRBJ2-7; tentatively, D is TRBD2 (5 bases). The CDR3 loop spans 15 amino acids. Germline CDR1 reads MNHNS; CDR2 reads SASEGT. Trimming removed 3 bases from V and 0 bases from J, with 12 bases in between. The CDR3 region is CASSEGGGPSYEQYF. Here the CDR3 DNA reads TGTGCCAGCAGTGAGGGTGGAGGTCCCTCCTACGAGCAGTACTTC.